The next 2 T cell receptor beta chains were all read from a single sample in a study of T cell changes during pregnancy in multiple sclerosis. Measured with immunoSEQ multiplex PCR; TCRdb has only the in-frame clones, and not every one. The sample records almost 50,000 clones, around 90% being singletons. The sequencing here drew on CD8+ T cells from peripheral blood mononuclear cells, taken after pregnancy. The receptors shown here come from a female donor with multiple sclerosis, enrolled in a pregnancy study.

This clone was detected only a few times. V is TRBV4-2 and J is TRBJ1-1, with a weak D call TRBD1 (5 bases). The V end lost 0 bases, the J end lost 0 bases, and 11 bases lay between the germline ends. This CDR3 has 16 amino acids. In germline, CDR1 is LGHNA, CDR2 YNFKEQ. CDR3 residues: CASSQDPGGLNTEAFF. Here the CDR3 DNA reads TGTGCCAGCAGCCAAGATCCGGGGGGACTGAACACTGAAGCTTTCTTT.

The V call is TRBV6-5, the J call TRBJ2-7, with TRBD2 as a possible D gene (6 bases). V gave up 0 bases and J gave up 7 bases, with 13 bases separating them. Germline V gene sequence: CDR1 MNHEY, CDR2 SVGAGI. The CDR3 sequence is 14 residues long. DNA of the CDR3: TGTGCCAGCAGTTACTCGGCCGGAGGGGTTGAGCAGTACTTC. Amino acids: CASSYSAGGVEQYF.